This T cell receptor beta chain came from a study of T-cell reconstitution after alpha-beta-depleted transplantation in children. Researchers prepared the TCRbeta library using unique molecular identifiers, the study reports. One entry per CDR3 protein results from TCRdb running MiXCR on the PCR reads. Of a few hundred thousand distinct CDR3 sequences in the sample, about 9.3% are singletons; the top ten hold approximately 2.3%. The CDR3 runs 14 residues. With 5 bases clipped from V and 5 bases from J, the junction kept 6 bases outside the gene matches. Germline assignment: CDR1 DFQATT and CDR2 SNEGSKA (reference sequence).

This receptor was identified in a human donor who donated a stem cell graft to a child with acute lymphoblastic leukemia. Sequenced material: PBMCs from the stem cell graft donor, taken from the stem cell graft. J is TRBJ2-1 and V is TRBV20-1, with 10 bases matching TRBD2. CDR3: CSAGTSGMHNEQFF. The CDR3 DNA follows: TGCAGTGCTGGAACTAGCGGGATGCACAATGAGCAGTTCTTC.